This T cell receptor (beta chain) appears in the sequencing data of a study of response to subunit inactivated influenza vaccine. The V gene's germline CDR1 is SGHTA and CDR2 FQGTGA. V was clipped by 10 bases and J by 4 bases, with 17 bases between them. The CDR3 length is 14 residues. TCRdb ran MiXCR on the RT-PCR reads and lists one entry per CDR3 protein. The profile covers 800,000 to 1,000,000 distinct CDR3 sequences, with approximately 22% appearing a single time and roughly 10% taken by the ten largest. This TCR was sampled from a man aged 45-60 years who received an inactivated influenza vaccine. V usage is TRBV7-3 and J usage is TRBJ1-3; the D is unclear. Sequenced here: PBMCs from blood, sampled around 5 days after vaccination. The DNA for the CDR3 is TGTGCCAACCAAAGGAGGCAGAGGGGAAACACCATATATTTT. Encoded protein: CANQRRQRGNTIYF. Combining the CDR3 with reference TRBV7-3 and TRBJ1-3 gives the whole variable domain GAGVSQTPSNKVTEKGKYVELRCDPISGHTALYWYRQSLGQGPEFLIYFQGTGAADDSGLPNDRFFAVRPEGSVSTLKIQRTERGDSAVYLCANQRRQRGNTIYFGEGSWLTVV.